This T cell receptor beta chain was profiled in a study of T cells in Graves' hyperthyroidism and ophthalmopathy. Study-wide context: Prior to any treatment, at the point of initial diagnosis, peripheral blood was collected. General observations from the study: A model of 13 V-J features distinguished ophthalmopathy from stable hyperthyroidism.

The V gene's germline CDR1 is MNHEY and CDR2 SVGAGI. The CDR3 extends over 17 amino acids. The J segment lost 3 bases and the V segment lost 0 bases, leaving 9 bases of the junction unmatched. Each patient was aged 18 to 65 and had newly diagnosed hyperthyroidism of under 2 months' duration. The PBMCs studied were ones that came from about 10 ml fresh peripheral blood. This clonotype was recorded many times. Its antigen is currently unknown. Amplification of TCR beta CDR3 regions used RNA as the template. First-round RT-PCR with HTBI primers amplified the TCR CDR3 region. One entry per CDR3 protein, called by TCRdb with MiXCR from the multiplex PCR reads. The table has under 800,000 distinct CDR3 sequences, about 14% seen once.

The V call is TRBV6-5, the J call TRBJ2-5, with 8 bases matching TRBD2. This clonotype originated in a woman between 18 and 29 years old with Graves' hyperthyroidism. Material: blood. CDR3 sequence (DNA): TGTGCCAGCAGTTACTCGATTGGTGGGACTAGTAAAGAGACCCAGTACTTC. Residues: CASSYSIGGTSKETQYF.